This T cell receptor beta chain is drawn from a study of blood T cell repertoires in COVID-19 (dated by TCRdb to the early 2020s). General notes on the study: Samples covering the acute and convalescent phases of COVID-19 were provided by collaborators in the United States, Italy and Spain. Subjects who had been exposed to COVID-19, were actively infected with it, or had recovered from it provided the deeply sampled blood TCRbeta repertoires that made up the dataset. The prospective study material was composed of cDNA or gDNA derived from T cells, B-cell-depleted T cells, or PBMCs. HLA class I and class II types, where available, came from metadata supplied by the sample provider rather than from assay-based typing. A freely available public database, intended as a resource for researchers studying the immune response to SARS-CoV-2, is where the repertoires were released. A de-identified subject ID, COVID-19 status, age in years and sex were almost always included in the sample metadata. The samples were drawn from two sources: the first 160 participants of the ongoing ImmuneRACE study, and 1,200 or so subjects contributed by 6 global collaborators. Here is what the overall study found, with its caveats: The amount of clinical and demographic metadata varied by source and participant and was provided uncurated.

A word on this clone: The antigen this receptor binds is unknown. No clone much larger than this one lies a single base away; base qualities are absent.

One collaborating source in Seattle enrolled patients while the patients were actively infected and followed the patients over time throughout the course of disease. Whole blood was collected in K2EDTA tubes by collaborating institutions according to the institutions' own protocols. For TCRbeta analysis, collaborators shipped samples in one of three forms: frozen whole blood, isolated PBMCs, or DNA extracted from either of those sample types. TCRbeta CDR3 regions were amplified from genomic DNA using the immunoSEQ Assay, a bias-controlled multiplex PCR. Per the authors' processing: Within the assay, amplification of reference gene primers was used to estimate how many nucleated cells each sample contained. To quantify the absolute abundance of each unique TCRbeta CDR3 rearrangement, sequence reads were collapsed and filtered. For each sample, productive Simpson clonality was calculated as the square root of Simpson's diversity index across productive rearrangements. TCRdb limited this immuneACCESS table to in-frame rearrangements with V and J called. A share of clones is missing; checked studies link under half to unresolved V genes, and the rest is unexplained. The D gene and trimming were derived from the DNA, and the V and J assignments and clone size from that table. In this sample the table shows 150,000 to 200,000 clones, around 83% of which occur a single time. Around 7.3% of the sample rests with the top ten.

This clonotype was sampled from a woman in her 70s with COVID-19, enrolled during active disease. The sample comprised peripheral blood.

The nucleotide sequence reads as follows: TGTGCCAGCAGCTTAGTAACAGGGGGGAACTACGAGCAGTACTTC. It codes for CASSLVTGGNYEQYF. The chain is made from TRBV11-2 and TRBJ2-7, and 8 bases in between align with TRBD1. After removal of 1 base from V and 3 bases from J, the junction retains 5 bases not matched to a gene. The germline V gene gives CDR1 as SGHAT and CDR2 as FQNNGV. Including the terminal cysteine and phenylalanine, the CDR3 comprises 15 residues. Only the CDR3 portion is preserved as DNA: 45 bases, with reading frame beginning at the first base.